This section outlines one T cell receptor beta chain sequence together with its context. Within the sample, other DNA sequences also encode this same CDR3. The sample is drawn from a study of blood T cell repertoires in COVID-19. Study-wide context: Sites in the United States, Italy and Spain provided acute and convalescent COVID-19 samples. From T cells, B-cell-depleted T cells, or PBMCs came the material, which was cDNA or gDNA.

Authors' data handling: Estimates of nucleated cell counts were drawn from the amplification of reference gene primers. Sequencing was performed with immunoSEQ multiplex PCR; in TCRdb, only in-frame clones are kept and a portion is missing. Clone size and the V and J calls come from that table; the DNA yielded D and trimming. Among more than 250,000 clones listed, 87% were seen once. V lost 6 bases to trimming and J lost 5 bases; unmatched junction nucleotides: 6. The germline V gene encodes CDR1 SNHLY and CDR2 FYNNEI. This CDR3 is 15 amino acids long. Source material: peripheral blood. The V and J genes are TRBV2 and TRBJ2-1; 11 bases line up with TRBD2. The TCR was taken from a man aged 50-59 years with active or convalescent COVID-19. The CDR3 coding sequence is TGTGCCAGCAGCCCCGGGACTAGCGGTAACAATGAGCAGTTCTTC. It specifies CASSPGTSGNNEQFF.